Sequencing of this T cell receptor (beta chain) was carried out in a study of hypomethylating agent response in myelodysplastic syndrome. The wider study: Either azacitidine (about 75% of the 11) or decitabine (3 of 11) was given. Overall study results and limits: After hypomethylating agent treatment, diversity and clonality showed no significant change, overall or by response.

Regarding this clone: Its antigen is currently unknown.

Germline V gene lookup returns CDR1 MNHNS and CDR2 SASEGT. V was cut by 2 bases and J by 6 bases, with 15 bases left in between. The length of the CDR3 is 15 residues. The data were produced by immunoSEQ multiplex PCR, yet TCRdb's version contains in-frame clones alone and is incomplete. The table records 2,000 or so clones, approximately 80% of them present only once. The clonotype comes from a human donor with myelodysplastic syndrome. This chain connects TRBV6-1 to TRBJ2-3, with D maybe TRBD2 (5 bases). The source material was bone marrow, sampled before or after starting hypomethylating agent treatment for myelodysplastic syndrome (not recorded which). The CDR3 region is CASSELSGSGDTQYF. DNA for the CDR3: TGTGCCAGCAGTGAACTAAGCGGCTCCGGGGATACGCAGTATTTT.